This T cell receptor beta chain is from a study of tumor-infiltrating lymphocytes in localized non-small cell lung cancer. Study background: Some samples were collected after neoadjuvant chemotherapy; smokers, never-smokers and several histologies were included.

With regard to this clone: Its antigen is not known.

V lost 3 bases and J 2 bases, leaving 15 bases between the germline ends. In germline, CDR1 is SGHNT, CDR2 YYREEE (reference sequence). This CDR3 region has 15 residues. Assay used: immunoSEQ multiplex PCR; TCRdb lists only in-frame clones, some missing. The sample gives roughly 5,100 clones, roughly 95% of which show up once; more than 3% is in the top ten. Study-level findings and limits: Higher tumor T cell infiltration than in uninvolved lung was supported by TCRbeta sequencing.

Sequenced: uninvolved lung tissue not adjacent to the tumor. The source is a human donor with non-small cell lung cancer. The chain joins TRBV5-4 to TRBJ2-7; D perhaps matches TRBD2 (6 bases). The CDR3: CASSSRGVPPYEQYF. The CDR3 coding sequence is TGTGCCAGCAGCTCGCGCGGGGTACCACCCTACGAGCAGTACTTC. The variable domain in full, completed from reference TRBV5-4 and TRBJ2-7, reads ETGVTQSPTHLIKTRGQQVTLRCSSQSGHNTVSWYQQALGQGPQFIFQYYREEENGRGNFPPRFSGLQFPNYSSELNVNALELDDSALYLCASSSRGVPPYEQYFGPGTRLTVT.